This T cell receptor (beta chain) was documented in a study of tumor-infiltrating lymphocytes in primary liver carcinoma (dated by TCRdb to about 2017). Regarding the complete study: Hepatocellular carcinoma (four) or combined HCC and intrahepatic cholangiocarcinoma (one) was present in the five patients, who were three men and two women aged 30 to 69 years. Each sample produced about 3.5 to 8 million productive TCRbeta reads, and read depth showed no significant difference between tissue types. Tumors of the five patients were stage T1-T3 N0M0 with maximum diameters of about 4.2 to 10 cm. To link TCRbeta repertoire diversity to the local molecular phenotype, the 20 to 25 tumor region samples were profiled with Agilent mRNA microarrays. TCRbeta repertoire sequencing, expression microarrays and whole-exome sequencing were combined in the study across five regions of each liver tumor, with adjacent normal tissue and blood also included. Technical replicate repertoires showed high reproducibility, with mean shared-clone rates about 0.88 and correlation coefficients above 0.95. A total of 35 or so specimens from 5 patients went through TCRbeta repertoire sequencing, namely 25 tumor regions, 5 adjacent noncancerous liver tissues and 5 peripheral blood samples.

Without any cell sorting, total RNA and DNA were co-extracted from approximately 20-30 mg of bulk tissue using the AllPrep DNA/RNA mini kit. Surgical resection was performed in China between 2015 and 2016 on about five patients with histopathologically diagnosed primary liver carcinoma. At the time of sampling, the patients were treatment-naive and had chronic HBV infection. Each tumor was sampled at five spatially separated regions: the superior, inferior, left-lateral and right-lateral poles and the tumor centre. According to histology, viable tumor cells made up more than 75% of every tumor sample. Pieces of fresh tumor and adjacent tissue were cut in half, with one half kept in RNAlater at -80 degrees C and the other half sent for histology. Overall study outcomes, separate from this receptor: Because only the TCR beta chain was sequenced and unpaired alpha chains were not captured, true repertoire diversity is likely underestimated. Comparison of CD4+ and CD8+ T cell repertoires was precluded by the use of bulk unsorted samples. With just four or five patients in the study, the authors point out that the findings should be validated in a larger study. Only about 7-24% of top clones were present in all five regions of a tumor, suggesting spatial heterogeneity of tumor-infiltrating T cells. A significantly larger repertoire fraction was made up by the top 250 clones in tumors than in blood (p = 0.039). Repertoire overlap was higher between tumor regions (mean roughly 35%) than tumor-adjacent (approximately 17%) or tumor-blood (about 15%) pairs, consistent with antigen-driven expansion.

Starting from about 500 ng total RNA, TCRbeta-specific cDNA was produced by reverse transcription with a constant-region primer and ProtoScript II reverse transcriptase. TCRbeta libraries were built with three nested multiplex PCR rounds, a slightly modified ARM-PCR procedure. The first two PCR rounds used multiplex TRBV1-TRBV30 forward primers with a Cbeta reverse primer, each for 10 cycles. Sample barcodes and Illumina adapters were added in a final 25-cycle PCR with Deep VentR polymerase. Amplicons of 200-500 bp were gel-purified with a QIAquick gel extraction kit before sequencing. The TCRbeta amplicons were sequenced with 250-bp paired-end reads on an Illumina HiSeq 2500. Per the authors' processing: Trimmomatic v0.33 was used to quality-trim the reads, and FLASH v1.2.11 was used to merge paired reads so that full CDR3 sequences could be recovered. V, D and J germline segments were assigned to the rearranged TCRbeta sequences using MiGEC v1.2.1b. VDJtools v1.0.0 computed clonotype statistics and Shannon-Wiener diversity indices. Except for diversity analysis, only each sample's 250 most abundant clonotypes were used in subsequent analyses to reduce sampling bias. TCRdb redid the processing of the public reads, applying fastp at Q25 and MiXCR, and retained in-frame beta chains. One record per CDR3 amino acid sequence lists the most common genes and DNA. TCRdb's processing, not the study's, gives the V and J calls here. Counted in this sample were about 19,000 distinct CDR3 sequences; roughly 80% of them appeared once. The top ten clonotypes cover over 30% of the sample.

Concerning this clonotype: The antigen it binds to is not known. Mismatch with germline at one junction end may stem from a read error.

Including the terminal cysteine and phenylalanine, the CDR3 comprises 15 residues. The DNA shown is the 45-base CDR3, in frame from base 1. As encoded in the germline V gene, CDR1 is MGHRA while CDR2 is YSYEKL. The V and J segments used are TRBV4-1 and TRBJ2-5, and the D gene may be TRBD2, 5 bases matching. The sequencing sample was made of liver tumor tissue from sampling region 4. The cell subset or site label, as the study defines it: tumor region T4, right-lateral pole. The TCR comes from a woman between 25 and 40 years old with primary liver carcinoma and hepatitis B virus infection. The sequenced DNA is TGCGCCAGCAGCCAAGGTTTAAGCGGTCAAGACACCCAGTACTTC. Translated, this is CASSQGLSGQDTQYF.